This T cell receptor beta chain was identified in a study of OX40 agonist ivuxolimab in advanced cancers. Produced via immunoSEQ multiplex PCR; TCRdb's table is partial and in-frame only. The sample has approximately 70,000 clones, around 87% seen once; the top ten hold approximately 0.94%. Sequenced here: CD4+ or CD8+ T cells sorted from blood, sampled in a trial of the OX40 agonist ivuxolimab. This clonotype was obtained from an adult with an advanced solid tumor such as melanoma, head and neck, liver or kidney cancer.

CDR3 bases: TGTGCCAGCAGTTTAACGGGAGCTGGGGCAGATACGCAGTATTTT. Translated, it gives CASSLTGAGADTQYF. This chain joins TRBV27 and TRBJ2-3, with a possible D match to TRBD2 (6 bases). The CDR3 runs 15 residues. Trimming took off 2 bases at V and 4 bases at J, with 13 bases between the two ends. Germline V lookup: CDR1 MNHEY, CDR2 SMNVEV (reference sequence).